The rows below give T cell receptor beta chains drawn from one sample of a study of naive CD8 T cells in extremely preterm neonates. The repertoire was sequenced with immunoSEQ multiplex PCR; TCRdb's copy has only in-frame clones and lacks some. The sample consists of about 5,900 clones, 98% of them appearing once. Material: naive CD8+ T cells from blood. These receptors came from a human donor in good health. CDR3s include the opening cysteine and the closing phenylalanine or tryptophan. Fields, in order: CDR3 protein, CDR3 DNA, V gene, clone size, J gene, D gene. The D gene is left open where the match is weak. Not every row has a clone size; where given, it reads once, few, many or a size class.

CDR3aa: CASGTSSYEQYF
CDR3nt: TGTGCCAGCGGGACTAGCTCCTACGAGCAGTACTTC
v_gene: TRBV28
abundance: NA
j_gene: TRBJ2-7
d_gene: TRBD2

CDR3aa: CASSPGTANTGELFF
CDR3nt: TGTGCCAGTAGCCCCGGGACAGCGAACACCGGGGAGCTGTTTTTT
v_gene: TRBV19
abundance: NA
j_gene: TRBJ2-2
d_gene: TRBD1

CDR3aa: CASAGNGVGNEQFF
CDR3nt: TGTGCCAGCGCTGGAAACGGGGTGGGCAATGAGCAGTTCTTC
v_gene: TRBV6-5
abundance: NA
j_gene: TRBJ2-1
d_gene: NA

CDR3aa: CASSYAGEPHEQYF
CDR3nt: TGTGCCAGCAGTTACGCGGGCGAGCCCCACGAGCAGTACTTC
v_gene: TRBV6-6
abundance: few
j_gene: TRBJ2-7
d_gene: NA

CDR3aa: CASMGGTSEAFF
CDR3nt: TGTGCCAGCATGGGGGGAACTTCTGAAGCTTTCTTT
v_gene: TRBV2
abundance: NA
j_gene: TRBJ1-1
d_gene: NA

CDR3aa: CASSQDRGVLETQYF
CDR3nt: TGTGCCAGCAGCCAAGATCGCGGAGTCTTGGAGACCCAGTACTTC
v_gene: TRBV4-2
abundance: NA
j_gene: TRBJ2-5
d_gene: NA

CDR3aa: CASRIRGASTDTQYF
CDR3nt: TGTGCCAGCAGGATTCGGGGGGCTAGCACAGATACGCAGTATTTT
v_gene: TRBV27
abundance: once
j_gene: TRBJ2-3
d_gene: NA

CDR3aa: CASSVDGVDTDTQYF
CDR3nt: TGTGCCAGCAGCGTAGACGGAGTAGACACAGATACGCAGTATTTT
v_gene: TRBV9
abundance: NA
j_gene: TRBJ2-3
d_gene: NA

CDR3aa: CASRGEVLAVYNEQFF
CDR3nt: TGCGCCAGCAGGGGGGAGGTTCTAGCGGTCTACAATGAGCAGTTCTTC
v_gene: TRBV5-1
abundance: NA
j_gene: TRBJ2-1
d_gene: TRBD2

CDR3aa: CASSWRSGAPRVSYNEQFF
CDR3nt: TGCGCCAGCAGCTGGCGCAGCGGGGCCCCCCGTGTATCCTACAATGAGCAGTTCTTC
v_gene: TRBV5-1
abundance: NA
j_gene: TRBJ2-1
d_gene: TRBD2

CDR3aa: CASRGETNEKLFF
CDR3nt: TGTGCCAGCCGGGGTGAAACTAATGAAAAACTGTTTTTT
v_gene: TRBV28
abundance: NA
j_gene: TRBJ1-4
d_gene: NA

CDR3aa: CASSSGQAYGELFF
CDR3nt: TGTGCCAGCAGTTCTGGACAGGCCTACGGGGAGCTGTTTTTT
v_gene: TRBV28
abundance: NA
j_gene: TRBJ2-2
d_gene: TRBD1

CDR3aa: CASSYRQGRIDTQYF
CDR3nt: TGTGCCAGCAGTTACCGACAGGGCAGAATAGATACGCAGTATTTT
v_gene: TRBV6-5
abundance: NA
j_gene: TRBJ2-3
d_gene: TRBD1

CDR3aa: CATSGGLSLYNEQFF
CDR3nt: TGTGCCACCAGCGGGGGACTAAGCCTCTACAATGAGCAGTTCTTC
v_gene: TRBV15
abundance: NA
j_gene: TRBJ2-1
d_gene: TRBD2

CDR3aa: CASSWGTGRTEAFF
CDR3nt: TGTGCCAGTAGTTGGGGGACAGGGAGGACTGAAGCTTTCTTT
v_gene: TRBV19
abundance: NA
j_gene: TRBJ1-1
d_gene: TRBD1

CDR3aa: CASSLTDPNEQYF
CDR3nt: TGTGCCAGCAGCTTGACAGACCCTAACGAGCAGTACTTC
v_gene: TRBV11-2
abundance: NA
j_gene: TRBJ2-7
d_gene: NA

CDR3aa: CASGLAGAHEQYF
CDR3nt: TGTGCCAGCGGACTAGCGGGAGCCCACGAGCAGTACTTC
v_gene: TRBV28
abundance: once
j_gene: TRBJ2-7
d_gene: TRBD2

CDR3aa: CASGQAPYNEQFF
CDR3nt: TGTGCCAGCGGTCAAGCGCCCTACAATGAGCAGTTCTTC
v_gene: TRBV7-3
abundance: NA
j_gene: TRBJ2-1
d_gene: NA

CDR3aa: CASSLDTGGLAKNIQYF
CDR3nt: TGTGCCAGCAGCTTAGACACGGGAGGGCTGGCCAAAAACATTCAGTACTTC
v_gene: TRBV7-9
abundance: NA
j_gene: TRBJ2-4
d_gene: TRBD2

CDR3aa: CASSQNGLAGANEQFF
CDR3nt: TGTGCCAGCAGCCAGAACGGACTAGCGGGAGCCAATGAGCAGTTCTTC
v_gene: TRBV28
abundance: NA
j_gene: TRBJ2-1
d_gene: TRBD2

CDR3aa: CASTPKQVNTEAFF
CDR3nt: TGTGCCAGCACGCCTAAGCAGGTTAACACTGAAGCTTTCTTT
v_gene: TRBV5-6
abundance: NA
j_gene: TRBJ1-1
d_gene: NA

CDR3aa: CASSPDRKGYYGYTF
CDR3nt: TGTGCCAGCAGTCCCGACAGGAAAGGGTACTATGGCTACACCTTC
v_gene: TRBV28
abundance: NA
j_gene: TRBJ1-2
d_gene: NA

CDR3aa: CASSWGTSGLYNEQFF
CDR3nt: TGTGCCAGCAGCTGGGGGACTAGCGGCCTCTACAATGAGCAGTTCTTC
v_gene: TRBV5-6
abundance: NA
j_gene: TRBJ2-1
d_gene: TRBD2

CDR3aa: CASSQIDTNTEAFF
CDR3nt: TGTGCCAGCAGCCAGATAGACACAAACACTGAAGCTTTCTTT
v_gene: TRBV6-6
abundance: NA
j_gene: TRBJ1-1
d_gene: NA

CDR3aa: CALTPNEQFF
CDR3nt: TGTGCCCTAACCCCCAATGAGCAGTTCTTC
v_gene: TRBV6-1
abundance: few
j_gene: TRBJ2-1
d_gene: NA

CDR3aa: CASSDGPISGANVLTF
CDR3nt: TGTGCCAGCAGTGATGGCCCGATCTCTGGGGCCAACGTCCTGACTTTC
v_gene: TRBV25-1
abundance: NA
j_gene: TRBJ2-6
d_gene: NA

CDR3aa: CASSESIGGAYGYTF
CDR3nt: TGCGCCAGCAGTGAGTCGATTGGGGGCGCCTATGGCTACACCTTC
v_gene: TRBV10-2
abundance: NA
j_gene: TRBJ1-2
d_gene: NA

CDR3aa: CASSQQGNYEQYF
CDR3nt: TGTGCCAGCAGCCAGCAGGGAAACTACGAGCAGTACTTC
v_gene: TRBV5-8
abundance: NA
j_gene: TRBJ2-7
d_gene: NA

CDR3aa: CASSIGGGQPQHF
CDR3nt: TGTGCCAGTAGTATAGGGGGCGGTCAGCCCCAGCATTTT
v_gene: TRBV19
abundance: NA
j_gene: TRBJ1-5
d_gene: NA

CDR3aa: CASHKRANSYNEQFF
CDR3nt: TGTGCCAGCCACAAGAGGGCTAACTCCTACAATGAGCAGTTCTTC
v_gene: TRBV13
abundance: NA
j_gene: TRBJ2-1
d_gene: NA

CDR3aa: CASSVGQGGNQPQHF
CDR3nt: TGTGCCAGCAGTGTCGGACAGGGTGGCAATCAGCCCCAGCATTTT
v_gene: TRBV6-1
abundance: NA
j_gene: TRBJ1-5
d_gene: TRBD1

CDR3aa: CASIGAGTLGSYRSYEQYF
CDR3nt: TGTGCCAGCATAGGGGCCGGGACTCTAGGGTCGTATCGAAGTTACGAGCAGTACTTC
v_gene: TRBV28
abundance: once
j_gene: TRBJ2-7
d_gene: NA

CDR3aa: CASSQVLLAGDGETQYF
CDR3nt: TGCGCCAGCAGCCAAGTCCTACTAGCGGGAGACGGAGAGACCCAGTACTTC
v_gene: TRBV4-1
abundance: NA
j_gene: TRBJ2-5
d_gene: TRBD2

CDR3aa: CASSVKGDTQYF
CDR3nt: TGTGCCAGCAGCGTCAAGGGGGATACGCAGTATTTT
v_gene: TRBV7-8
abundance: NA
j_gene: TRBJ2-3
d_gene: NA

CDR3aa: CASISGEGSYTF
CDR3nt: TGTGCCAGCATTTCAGGGGAGGGGAGCTACACCTTC
v_gene: TRBV2
abundance: NA
j_gene: TRBJ1-2
d_gene: NA

CDR3aa: CASSQDDREETQYF
CDR3nt: TGTGCCAGCAGCCAAGATGACAGGGAAGAGACCCAGTACTTC
v_gene: TRBV14
abundance: NA
j_gene: TRBJ2-5
d_gene: TRBD1

CDR3aa: CASSIGGLAIYNEQFF
CDR3nt: TGTGCCAGTAGTATAGGTGGACTAGCTATCTACAATGAGCAGTTCTTC
v_gene: TRBV19
abundance: NA
j_gene: TRBJ2-1
d_gene: TRBD2

CDR3aa: CASSMQGRDQPQHF
CDR3nt: TGTGCCAGCAGTATGCAGGGTCGGGATCAGCCCCAGCATTTT
v_gene: TRBV27
abundance: NA
j_gene: TRBJ1-5
d_gene: NA

CDR3aa: CASSFWGQGGSQETQYF
CDR3nt: TGTGCCAGCAGTTTTTGGGGACAGGGAGGGAGCCAAGAGACCCAGTACTTC
v_gene: TRBV28
abundance: NA
j_gene: TRBJ2-5
d_gene: TRBD1

CDR3aa: CASSLWGLAAKETQYF
CDR3nt: TGTGCCAGCAGTCTATGGGGACTAGCGGCTAAAGAGACCCAGTACTTC
v_gene: TRBV27
abundance: NA
j_gene: TRBJ2-5
d_gene: TRBD2

CDR3aa: CASSLSFSSGSGNTIYF
CDR3nt: TGTGCCAGCAGCCTGAGTTTCAGCTCGGGCTCTGGAAACACCATATATTTT
v_gene: TRBV9
abundance: NA
j_gene: TRBJ1-3
d_gene: NA

CDR3aa: CASSFGTGAHEQYF
CDR3nt: TGTGCCAGCAGCTTCGGGACAGGGGCTCACGAGCAGTACTTC
v_gene: TRBV5-6
abundance: NA
j_gene: TRBJ2-7
d_gene: TRBD1

CDR3aa: CASRHSATNEKLFF
CDR3nt: TGTGCCAGCAGACACAGTGCAACTAATGAAAAACTGTTTTTT
v_gene: TRBV25-1
abundance: NA
j_gene: TRBJ1-4
d_gene: NA

CDR3aa: CASPSGTGIYGYTF
CDR3nt: TGTGCCAGCCCATCGGGGACAGGGATTTATGGCTACACCTTC
v_gene: TRBV2
abundance: NA
j_gene: TRBJ1-2
d_gene: TRBD1

CDR3aa: CASSLGGLPNEQFF
CDR3nt: TGTGCCAGCAGCTTAGGTGGGCTGCCTAATGAGCAGTTCTTC
v_gene: TRBV13
abundance: once
j_gene: TRBJ2-1
d_gene: NA

CDR3aa: CASSLSAGHKETQYF
CDR3nt: TGTGCCAGCAGTTTATCGGCAGGGCATAAGGAGACCCAGTACTTC
v_gene: TRBV27
abundance: NA
j_gene: TRBJ2-5
d_gene: NA

CDR3aa: CASSPGTPQETQYF
CDR3nt: TGTGCCAGCAGCCCCGGGACTCCCCAAGAGACCCAGTACTTC
v_gene: TRBV5-6
abundance: NA
j_gene: TRBJ2-5
d_gene: NA

CDR3aa: CASSLLADTQYF
CDR3nt: TGTGCCAGCAGCTTACTAGCGGATACGCAGTATTTT
v_gene: TRBV14
abundance: NA
j_gene: TRBJ2-3
d_gene: TRBD2

CDR3aa: CATLGADEQFF
CDR3nt: TGTGCCACCTTGGGGGCGGATGAGCAGTTCTTC
v_gene: TRBV6-5
abundance: NA
j_gene: TRBJ2-1
d_gene: NA

CDR3aa: CAISGTGINEKLFF
CDR3nt: TGTGCCATCAGTGGGACAGGGATTAATGAAAAACTGTTTTTT
v_gene: TRBV10-3
abundance: NA
j_gene: TRBJ1-4
d_gene: TRBD1

CDR3aa: CASRGTGYEQYF
CDR3nt: TGTGCCAGCAGGGGAACAGGGTACGAGCAGTACTTC
v_gene: TRBV6-5
abundance: NA
j_gene: TRBJ2-7
d_gene: NA

CDR3aa: CAWRLGTRGVKTNVLTF
CDR3nt: TGTGCCTGGAGACTAGGGACAAGGGGAGTTAAGACCAACGTCCTGACTTTC
v_gene: TRBV30
abundance: NA
j_gene: TRBJ2-6
d_gene: NA

CDR3aa: CASYSTVNEKLFF
CDR3nt: TGTGCCAGCTACTCGACAGTTAATGAAAAACTGTTTTTT
v_gene: TRBV11-2
abundance: NA
j_gene: TRBJ1-4
d_gene: NA

CDR3aa: CASSLRTSGRDEQFF
CDR3nt: TGTGCCAGCAGTCTTAGGACTAGCGGGAGAGATGAGCAGTTCTTC
v_gene: TRBV27
abundance: NA
j_gene: TRBJ2-1
d_gene: TRBD2

CDR3aa: CAATGTRSHEQYF
CDR3nt: TGTGCTGCAACCGGGACTAGGAGCCACGAGCAGTACTTC
v_gene: TRBV28
abundance: NA
j_gene: TRBJ2-7
d_gene: TRBD2

CDR3aa: CASSPLLAANIQYF
CDR3nt: TGTGCCAGCAGTCCGTTACTAGCGGCAAACATTCAGTACTTC
v_gene: TRBV28
abundance: NA
j_gene: TRBJ2-4
d_gene: TRBD2

CDR3aa: CASSVSANEQFF
CDR3nt: TGTGCCAGCAGCGTGAGTGCCAATGAGCAGTTCTTC
v_gene: TRBV9
abundance: once
j_gene: TRBJ2-1
d_gene: NA

CDR3aa: CASSLGQGATNEKLFF
CDR3nt: TGTGCCAGTAGTTTAGGGCAGGGGGCAACTAATGAAAAACTGTTTTTT
v_gene: TRBV19
abundance: NA
j_gene: TRBJ1-4
d_gene: TRBD1

CDR3aa: CASSFPGGEQYF
CDR3nt: TGTGCCAGCAGTTTCCCCGGGGGCGAGCAGTACTTC
v_gene: TRBV28
abundance: NA
j_gene: TRBJ2-7
d_gene: NA